The sequence of this T cell receptor beta chain was determined in a study of spatial heterogeneity in lung cancer. As for the study in general: Counts of TCR transcripts in tumor regions tracked strongly with a T cell module score that came from matched bulk RNA-seq. Mean representation of each unique TCR and UMI combination in the raw reads exceeded 8.5 occurrences.

The CDR3 extends over 13 amino acids. Germline V gene sequence: CDR1 DFQATT, CDR2 SNEGSKA (reference sequence). After removal of 5 bases from V and 4 bases from J, the junction contained 7 bases not matched to a gene. One entry per CDR3 protein results from TCRdb running MiXCR on the 5' RACE reads. This table holds more than 25,000 distinct CDR3 sequences, approximately 7.7% found once. Time point denoted: sample taken at primary tumor resection. There are many counts of this clonotype. The target antigen is unknown. Findings and caveats of the study: Tumor mutation counts were tracked by expanded intratumoral alpha and beta TCR counts. Alpha chains reached an estimated coverage of 5.5% to 8% of tumor T cells, and beta chains 11% to 15%.

The TCR comes from a male donor with early-stage non-small cell lung cancer. V usage is TRBV20-1 and J usage is TRBJ2-5, with 7 nucleotides matching TRBD1. The specimen comprised lung tumor tissue, sampled at surgery. CDR3 sequence: CSARGRGPETQYF. Here the CDR3 DNA reads TGCAGTGCTCGGGGAAGGGGGCCAGAGACCCAGTACTTC.